These 5 T cell receptor beta chains were sequenced from one sample in a study of molecular identifiers for immune sequencing clone quantification. Using its own MiXCR run on the PCR reads, TCRdb lists one record per CDR3 protein. Seen here are some 650,000 distinct CDR3 sequences, 15% to 20% observed once, and the top ten hold 0.75% to 0.95%. The sequenced sample consisted of naive CD8+ T cells from blood, with Jurkat cell RNA spiked in. Subset denoted: FACS-sorted CD8+CD4-CCR7+CD45RA+ naive T cells. Every receptor here comes from a human donor in good health. Some libraries in this study had Jurkat cell RNA spiked in.

This clonotype has ten or more counts. The chain employs TRBV7-9 and TRBJ2-5, with TRBD1 matching 8 bases. Germline V CDR1 and CDR2: SEHNR, FQNEAQ (reference sequence). There are 14 residues in the CDR3. With V trimmed by 5 bases and J by 3 bases, 5 bases remained unmatched. The CDR3: CASSPDRAEETQYF. In DNA, the CDR3 is TGTGCCAGCAGCCCGGACAGGGCGGAAGAGACCCAGTACTTC.

The chain carries TRBV5-8 and TRBJ1-1, with 8 bases that match TRBD1. Germline V gene lookup returns CDR1 SGHTS and CDR2 YDEGEE. The CDR3 runs to 14 residues. V lost 5 bases and J lost 7; bases outside the gene matches: 10. This chain's CDR3 is CASSLDRGRFEAFF. CDR3 in DNA: TGTGCCAGCAGTCTAGACAGGGGAAGGTTTGAAGCTTTCTTT.

On this clonotype itself: A clone one base away is much larger, so this may be a read error. The V call is TRBV6-1, the J call TRBJ2-4; D may be TRBD1 (6 bases). The CDR3 totals 16 residues. V gave up 4 bases and J gave up 3 bases, with 16 bases separating them. The germline gives CDR1 MNHNS, CDR2 SASEGT. CDR3 loop: CASSGTGYFSKNIQYF. For the CDR3, the DNA is TGTGCCAGCAGTGGAACAGGGTATTTCAGCAAAAACATTCAGTACTTC.

The rearrangement links TRBV19 to TRBJ2-7; 8 bases line up with TRBD1. The junction had 13 bases not matched to a gene; V was cut back by 7 bases and J by 2 bases. Germline CDR1 LNHDA, CDR2 SQIVND (reference sequence). The CDR3 extends over 16 amino acids. CDR3 sequence reads: CASTPSGETGAYEQYF. Written as DNA, the CDR3 is TGTGCCAGTACTCCTTCGGGCGAGACAGGGGCCTACGAGCAGTACTTC.

V and J are TRBV6-2 or TRBV6-3 and TRBJ2-3; possibly TRBD1 for D (7 bases). CDR3 size: 13 residues. From germline, CDR1 is MNHEY and CDR2 SVGEGT. V shed 11 bases and J shed 14 bases, with 26 bases lying between them. Here the CDR3 DNA reads TGTGCCGGAGGAGGGGGCGAAACAGATACACGGTATTTT. Residues: CAGGGGETDTRYF.